These 3 T cell receptor beta chains came from one sample sequenced in a study of blood T cell repertoires in COVID-19. TCRdb keeps only in-frame clones here, not all; method: immunoSEQ multiplex PCR. The sample includes around 80,000 clones, 65% to 85% of them seen just once. Source material: peripheral blood. The receptors were sampled from a woman aged 80 or older with acute or convalescent COVID-19.

The chain employs TRBV5-5 and TRBJ1-1; 7 positions match TRBD1. This CDR3 has 15 residues. The germline V gene encodes CDR1 SGHKS and CDR2 YYEKEE (reference sequence). V shed 4 bases and J 1 base; nucleotides not matched to a gene: 7. The CDR3 loop reads CASSPRDSRNTEAFF. The CDR3 DNA follows: TGTGCCAGCAGCCCCAGGGACAGCCGGAACACTGAAGCTTTCTTT. Based on the CDR3 plus reference TRBV5-5 and TRBJ1-1, the full variable domain is DAGVTQSPTHLIKTRGQQVTLRCSPISGHKSVSWYQQVLGQGPQFIFQYYEKEERGRGNFPDRFSARQFPNYSSELNVNALLLGDSALYLCASSPRDSRNTEAFFGQGTRLTVV.

The rearrangement joins TRBV30 to TRBJ1-1; tentative D call: TRBD1 (5 bases). The V gene's germline CDR1 is GTSNPN and CDR2 SVGIG (reference sequence). V was cut by 0 bases and J by 8 bases, with 22 bases left in between. This CDR3 is 16 amino acids long. This chain's CDR3 is CAWSVRSGTRAGEAFF. CDR3 nucleotide sequence: TGTGCCTGGAGTGTACGATCAGGGACCAGGGCGGGGGAAGCTTTCTTT. Complete variable domain (other parts from reference TRBV30 and TRBJ1-1): SQTIHQWPATLVQPVGSPLSLECTVEGTSNPNLYWYRQAAGRGLQLLFYSVGIGQISSEVPQNLSASRPQDRQFILSSKKLLLSDSGFYLCAWSVRSGTRAGEAFFGQGTRLTVV.

This sequence joins TRBV18 and TRBJ2-5; 9 nucleotides match TRBD1. CDR3 size: 15 residues. V shed 1 base and J 5 bases; nucleotides not matched to a gene: 5. In germline, CDR1 is KGHSH, CDR2 LQKENI. CDR3 sequence reads: CASSPQDRGWETQYF. The CDR3 region has the DNA TGTGCCAGCTCACCACAGGACAGGGGTTGGGAGACCCAGTACTTC.